This record concerns one T cell receptor beta chain sequence. TCR beta CDR3 region amplification was performed from RNA transcripts. The TCR CDR3 was amplified in a first-round RT-PCR using the HTBI primer set. TCRdb passed the multiplex PCR reads through MiXCR, listing each CDR3 protein once. The sample includes about 520,000 distinct CDR3 sequences, around 22% of them seen just once. This CDR3 has 17 residues. Trimming took 5 bases from V and 2 from J, leaving 22 bases between them. From germline, CDR1 is SGHAT and CDR2 FQNNGV. The entry originates in a study of T cells in Graves' hyperthyroidism and ophthalmopathy. The authors obtained PBMCs from more than 9.5 ml of fresh peripheral blood.

The rearrangement joins TRBV11-2 to TRBJ2-7, with D perhaps TRBD1 (6 bases). This receptor was obtained from a woman younger than 45 with Graves' ophthalmopathy. Sequencing input: blood. The DNA of the CDR3 is TGTGCCAGCAGCCGACTCGGCTTACGGGACAAAACCTACGAGCAGTACTTC. Translated, it gives CASSRLGLRDKTYEQYF.